This TCR beta chain was obtained from a study of human T cells and chemical hapten exposure. In regard to this clonotype: Its target is not known.

Indicated time point: healthy volunteer bleed at 6 weeks. The starting material, unfractionated whole blood, was used for total RNA extraction. Germline CDR1 reads SGHDT; CDR2 reads YYEEEE. V was clipped by 4 bases and J by 2 bases, with 15 bases between them. The length of the CDR3 is 15 residues. Unique molecular identifiers were linked by the library to individual cDNA molecules. Authors' analysis steps: There were a median of approximately 96,000 TCRs per sample, with a range from roughly 20,000 to 700,000. TCRdb processed the RACE reads anew with MiXCR; each CDR3 protein has one entry. TCRdb's processing, not the authors', yielded these V and J calls. Of about 77,000 distinct CDR3 sequences in the sample, roughly 7.9% were seen once. The study, taken as a whole, reports: Following DPC sensitization, TCRs present above 1 in 1000 frequency showed no change.

This TCR was recovered from a female donor in good health. Some clones in this sample may be carry-over from other donors' samples. Material for sequencing was whole blood. The chain combines TRBV5-6 with TRBJ2-5; D is unresolved. The CDR3 DNA is TGTGCCAGCAGCCAACGCTCGTACTTGCAAGAGACCCAGTACTTC. Its translation is CASSQRSYLQETQYF.